This entry features one TCR beta chain sequence. The sample holds many counts of this clonotype. Its antigen is unknown. Per-nucleotide qualities are absent, and no much larger clonotype sits a single base away. The data were taken from a study of T cell repertoires in cytomegalovirus infection (dated by TCRdb to between 2018 and 2020). The study in broad terms: Donor HLA type was relevant to the analysis, because carriage of CMV infection together with the matching HLA type was indicated by public TCR beta signatures.

Germline trimming: 6 bases from V, 1 base from J; junction bases outside gene matches: 6. The CDR3 holds 16 amino acids from the cysteine to the phenylalanine. CDR3 DNA only is kept here, 48 bases in frame from base 1. Based on the germline V gene (reference sequence), the CDR1 and CDR2 sequences are LNHNV and YYDKDF. General conclusions and limits of the study: The ex vivo response was dominated by HLA-C-restricted CMV-specific TCR beta clonotypes, and the single most frequent clonotype in two of eight donors was supplied by these HLA-C-restricted clonotypes. In both this cohort and an independent roughly 350-donor cohort, the cumulative frequency of public TCR beta family members distinguished carriers of CMV infection plus the relevant HLA type.

The sequencer was an Illumina HiSeq 1500. TCRdb reprocessing: public reads trimmed at Q25 with fastp, clones called with MiXCR, in-frame beta chains kept. Every CDR3 protein is listed once, alongside the most common genes and DNA of its rows. For this sample the table gives fewer than 550,000 distinct CDR3 sequences, of which approximately 10% were detected only once. Roughly 10% of the sample belongs to the ten largest clones. The clonotype comes from a human donor in good health (CMV status not recorded). Some clones in this sample may be carry-over from other donors' samples. The chain is encoded by TRBV15 joined to TRBJ2-2; 9 middle bases align to TRBD1. What was sequenced was PBMCs. The nucleotide sequence reads as follows: TGTGCCACCAGAAATCCGGGACAGGGGAACACCGGGGAGCTGTTTTTT. This sequence encodes CATRNPGQGNTGELFF.